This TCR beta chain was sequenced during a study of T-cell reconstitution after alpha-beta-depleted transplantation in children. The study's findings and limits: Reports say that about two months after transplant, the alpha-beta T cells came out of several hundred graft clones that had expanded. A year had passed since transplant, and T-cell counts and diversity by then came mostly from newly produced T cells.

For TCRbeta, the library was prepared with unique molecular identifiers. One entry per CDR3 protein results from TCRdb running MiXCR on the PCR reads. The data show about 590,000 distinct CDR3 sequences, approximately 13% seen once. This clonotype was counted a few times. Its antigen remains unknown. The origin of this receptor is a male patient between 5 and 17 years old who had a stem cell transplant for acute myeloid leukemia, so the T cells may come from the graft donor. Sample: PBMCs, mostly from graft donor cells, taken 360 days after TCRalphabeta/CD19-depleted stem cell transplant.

The CDR3 nucleotides read TGTGCCAGCAGTTTTATCATATCCTTTACTGGGGAGTACGAGCAGTACTTC. It translates to CASSFIISFTGEYEQYF. The chain recombines TRBV12-3 or TRBV12-4 with TRBJ2-7; D perhaps matches TRBD2 (5 bases). V dropped 3 bases and J dropped 4 bases, with 22 bases sitting between them. The CDR3 sequence is 17 residues long.